This T cell receptor (beta chain) comes out of a study of molecular identifiers for immune sequencing clone quantification. This clonotype was seen repeatedly, ten times or more. Its cognate antigen is unknown. CD8+CD4-CCR7+CD45RA+ sorting gave the naive CD8 T cells. Study-level results: For highly expanded clones, sizes could be underestimated when identical TCR molecules share a barcode.

V lost 5 bases to trimming and J lost 6 bases, with 19 bases between them. The CDR3 is 15 amino acids. The germline CDR1 and CDR2 sequences are PRHDT and FYEKMQ (reference sequence). TCRdb reanalysed the PCR reads using MiXCR and keeps one entry per CDR3 protein. Counted here are some 590,000 distinct CDR3 sequences, about 25% occurring once; the ten biggest clones make up around 0.78%. What was sequenced was naive CD8+ T cells from blood, with Jurkat cell RNA spiked in. Subset here: FACS-sorted CD8+CD4-CCR7+CD45RA+ naive T cells. This receptor was taken from a human donor in good health. Some libraries in this study had Jurkat cell RNA spiked in. V is TRBV13 and J is TRBJ1-1; D is uncertain. The CDR3 DNA reads as TGTGCCAGCAGCCTCCGGGGAGGGAGGAATGCTGAAGCTTTCTTT. Translated, it gives CASSLRGGRNAEAFF.